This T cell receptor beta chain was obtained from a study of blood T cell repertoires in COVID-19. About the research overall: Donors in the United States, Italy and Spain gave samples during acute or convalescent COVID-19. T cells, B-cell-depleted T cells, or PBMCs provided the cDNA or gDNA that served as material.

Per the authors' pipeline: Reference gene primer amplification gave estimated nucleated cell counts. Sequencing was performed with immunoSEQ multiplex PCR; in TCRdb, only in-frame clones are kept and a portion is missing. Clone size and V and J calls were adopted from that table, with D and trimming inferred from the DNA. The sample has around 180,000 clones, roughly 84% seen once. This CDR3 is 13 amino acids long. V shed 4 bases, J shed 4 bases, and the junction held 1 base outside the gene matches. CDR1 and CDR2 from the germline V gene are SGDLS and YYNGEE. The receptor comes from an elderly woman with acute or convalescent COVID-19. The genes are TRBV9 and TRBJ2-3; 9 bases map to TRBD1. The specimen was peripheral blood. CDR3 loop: CASSWTGADTQYF. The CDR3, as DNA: TGTGCCAGCAGCTGGACAGGGGCAGATACGCAGTATTTT.